The rows below give T cell receptor beta chains drawn from one sample of a study of blood T cell repertoires in COVID-19. The data were produced by immunoSEQ multiplex PCR, yet TCRdb's version contains in-frame clones alone and is incomplete. This sample yields 400,000 or so clones, of which more than 85% are seen a single time; 3% belongs to the top ten. Sequenced: peripheral blood. These receptors were collected from a human donor in a cohort sampled during active COVID-19. Both conserved end residues are part of each CDR3. A D gene is named only where the DNA matches it firmly. Expanded clones get a size class; other rows say once, few or many, or leave the size out.

DNA: TGTGCCAGCAGCTTTTCTGGTATTAGCGGGGTTAGTGCCGATACGCAGTATTTT; CDR3: CASSFSGISGVSADTQYF; size: once; J: TRBJ2-3; D: TRBD2; V: TRBV7-2
DNA: TGCAGCGTGGAGACAGGGAACACCGGGGAGCTGTTTTTT; CDR3: CSVETGNTGELFF; size: .; J: TRBJ2-2; D: .; V: TRBV29-1
DNA: TGTGCCAGCAGCTTAGCCGGGACATCGCCTGGCTACACCTTC; CDR3: CASSLAGTSPGYTF; size: .; J: TRBJ1-2; D: .; V: TRBV7-9
DNA: TGTGCTAGCTCACCCGGCTACCATGGAGGTGAGCAGTTCTTC; CDR3: CASSPGYHGGEQFF; size: .; J: TRBJ2-1; D: .; V: TRBV13
DNA: TGTGCCACCCAGTTATTAGCGGGGGGGCCCCCGCGGGAGACCCAGTACTTC; CDR3: CATQLLAGGPPRETQYF; size: .; J: TRBJ2-5; D: TRBD2; V: TRBV2
DNA: TGTGCCAGCAGCCAAAATAGCGGGAGTTGGGATACGCAGTATTTT; CDR3: CASSQNSGSWDTQYF; size: .; J: TRBJ2-3; D: TRBD2; V: TRBV14
DNA: TGTGCCAGCAGCCCGGGACTGGGTGGCTACACCTTC; CDR3: CASSPGLGGYTF; size: .; J: TRBJ1-2; D: .; V: TRBV12-3/TRBV12-4
DNA: TGTGCCAGCAGCGTAGGCCTGCAGGGGAGCTCTGGAAACACCATATATTTT; CDR3: CASSVGLQGSSGNTIYF; size: .; J: TRBJ1-3; D: .; V: TRBV9
DNA: TGTGCCACCAGCAGGGACAGGTTGAACACTGAAGCTTTCTTT; CDR3: CATSRDRLNTEAFF; size: .; J: TRBJ1-1; D: TRBD1; V: TRBV15
DNA: TGTGCCTCCGGACAGGGCCGTTTGGCTGAAGCTTTCTTT; CDR3: CASGQGRLAEAFF; size: .; J: TRBJ1-1; D: TRBD1; V: TRBV30
DNA: TGTGCCAGCAGTTCCCGACTAGCGGGAGGGGCCTACAATGAGCAGTTCTTC; CDR3: CASSSRLAGGAYNEQFF; size: once; J: TRBJ2-1; D: TRBD2; V: TRBV28
DNA: TGTGCCAGCTCTGGGGCCGTGAGCACAGATACGCAGTATTTT; CDR3: CASSGAVSTDTQYF; size: .; J: TRBJ2-3; D: .; V: TRBV7-9
DNA: TGTGCCAGCAGTTTTGGGACAAACTCCTACGAGCAGTACTTC; CDR3: CASSFGTNSYEQYF; size: .; J: TRBJ2-7; D: .; V: TRBV27
DNA: TGTGCCAGCAGTTTAGGGCGGGATGAGACCCAGTACTTC; CDR3: CASSLGRDETQYF; size: .; J: TRBJ2-5; D: .; V: TRBV27
DNA: TGCGCCAGCAGCTTGGCGGCTAGCGGGAAAAGTGCGAAGTGGGCGAACACCGGGGAGCTGTTTTTT; CDR3: CASSLAASGKSAKWANTGELFF; size: .; J: TRBJ2-2; D: TRBD2; V: TRBV5-1
DNA: TGCGCCAGCAGCTCATCAGGGGCAACTAATGAAAAACTGTTTTTT; CDR3: CASSSSGATNEKLFF; size: once; J: TRBJ1-4; D: .; V: TRBV5-1
DNA: TGTGCCAGTAGAAGGGACTCGGGGCAGCCCCAGCATTTT; CDR3: CASRRDSGQPQHF; size: .; J: TRBJ1-5; D: .; V: TRBV19
DNA: TGTGCCAGCAGCGCACAGGGATCTTCCACTGAAGCTTTCTTT; CDR3: CASSAQGSSTEAFF; size: .; J: TRBJ1-1; D: .; V: TRBV7-9
DNA: TGTGCCAGTAGTCCTAGCGGGAGTCGGTCCTACGAGCAGTACTTC; CDR3: CASSPSGSRSYEQYF; size: .; J: TRBJ2-7; D: TRBD2; V: TRBV19
DNA: TGTGCCAGCAGCCAAGATTCGCAAGCCAGGGATCTCGTCTTC; CDR3: CASSQDSQARDLVF; size: few; J: TRBJ2-7; D: .; V: TRBV4-2
DNA: TGTGCCAGCAGCTTGGACATACCCACAGATACGCAGTATTTT; CDR3: CASSLDIPTDTQYF; size: .; J: TRBJ2-3; D: .; V: TRBV7-8
DNA: TGTGCCAGCAGCTTGCTTGTAGGACAGGGGGACAGCTATGGCTACACCTTC; CDR3: CASSLLVGQGDSYGYTF; size: .; J: TRBJ1-2; D: TRBD1; V: TRBV5-6
DNA: TGCGCCAGCAGCTTGGTGGCGCGCGGGACTAGCGGGGGCTGGGCAGATACGCAGTATTTT; CDR3: CASSLVARGTSGGWADTQYF; size: .; J: TRBJ2-3; D: TRBD2; V: TRBV5-1
DNA: TGTGCCAGCAGCTTAGGCCAGGGTGACACTGAAGCTTTCTTT; CDR3: CASSLGQGDTEAFF; size: .; J: TRBJ1-1; D: .; V: TRBV7-3
DNA: TGTGCCATCAGTGAGTATCTAGCGGACTCCTACGAGCAGTACTTC; CDR3: CAISEYLADSYEQYF; size: .; J: TRBJ2-7; D: TRBD2; V: TRBV10-3
DNA: TGTGCCACCAGTGATCAACAGGGGACAGATACGCAGTATTTT; CDR3: CATSDQQGTDTQYF; size: .; J: TRBJ2-3; D: TRBD1; V: TRBV24-1
DNA: TGTGCCAGTAGTATCGGTCAGGGGACGCACAGGTCCCAGCATTTT; CDR3: CASSIGQGTHRSQHF; size: .; J: TRBJ1-5; D: .; V: TRBV19
DNA: TGTGCCAGCAGCTCCTCTTTAGCGGGGGATAGGAATGAGCAGTTCTTC; CDR3: CASSSSLAGDRNEQFF; size: .; J: TRBJ2-1; D: TRBD2; V: TRBV11-2
DNA: TGTGCCAGCAGTTATGACAGGGTTGGTGAGCAGTTCTTC; CDR3: CASSYDRVGEQFF; size: .; J: TRBJ2-1; D: TRBD1; V: TRBV12-3/TRBV12-4
DNA: TGTGCCAGTAGTATGTTGTGGGCCGGGAGGTCTGGGGCCAACGTCCTGACTTTC; CDR3: CASSMLWAGRSGANVLTF; size: .; J: TRBJ2-6; D: TRBD2; V: TRBV19
DNA: TGCGCCAGCAGCCCGGCAACTAGCGCTATTAACAATGAGCAGTTCTTC; CDR3: CASSPATSAINNEQFF; size: .; J: TRBJ2-1; D: TRBD2; V: TRBV5-1
DNA: TGTGCCAGCAGTTTATCCCAGGGATACTATGGCTACACCTTC; CDR3: CASSLSQGYYGYTF; size: .; J: TRBJ1-2; D: .; V: TRBV27
DNA: TGTGCCAGTAGGAAGAGGGGGCAGAGCACAGATACGCAGTATTTT; CDR3: CASRKRGQSTDTQYF; size: .; J: TRBJ2-3; D: TRBD1; V: TRBV19
DNA: TGTGCCAGCAGCCTCTTAGCGGGAGAAGGAGGAGAGACCCAGTACTTC; CDR3: CASSLLAGEGGETQYF; size: .; J: TRBJ2-5; D: TRBD2; V: TRBV11-2
DNA: TGTGCCAGCGGCAGGACTAACTATGGCTACACCTTC; CDR3: CASGRTNYGYTF; size: .; J: TRBJ1-2; D: .; V: TRBV6-5
DNA: TGCGCCAGCAGTCTGGAACTAAATCAGCCCCAGCATTTT; CDR3: CASSLELNQPQHF; size: few; J: TRBJ1-5; D: .; V: TRBV10-2
DNA: TGCGCCAGCAGCCAGGGACACCTAACTAACTATGGCTACACCTTC; CDR3: CASSQGHLTNYGYTF; size: .; J: TRBJ1-2; D: .; V: TRBV4-1
DNA: TGTGCCTGGAGTGTACCGAGGGTCACGGGAAACACCATATATTTT; CDR3: CAWSVPRVTGNTIYF; size: once; J: TRBJ1-3; D: .; V: TRBV30
DNA: TGTGCCAGTGACCAAGGAGACAATCAGCCCCAGCATTTT; CDR3: CASDQGDNQPQHF; size: few; J: TRBJ1-5; D: .; V: TRBV19
DNA: TGTGCCAGCAGTTTAGACAGCTATGGCTACACCTTC; CDR3: CASSLDSYGYTF; size: .; J: TRBJ1-2; D: .; V: TRBV12-3/TRBV12-4
DNA: TGTGCCAGTAGTCCTCCCGGTAGCGAGGCGGAGACCCAGTACTTC; CDR3: CASSPPGSEAETQYF; size: once; J: TRBJ2-5; D: .; V: TRBV19
DNA: TGTGCCAGCAGTTACTCGGCAGGTGGAAACACCATATATTTT; CDR3: CASSYSAGGNTIYF; size: .; J: TRBJ1-3; D: .; V: TRBV6-5
DNA: TGCAGCGTTGGGGGACAGGGAGCCTACGAGCAGTACTTC; CDR3: CSVGGQGAYEQYF; size: .; J: TRBJ2-7; D: TRBD1; V: TRBV29-1
DNA: TGTGCCAGCAGTTTTGGGGACAGGGGCTACGAGCAGTACTTC; CDR3: CASSFGDRGYEQYF; size: .; J: TRBJ2-7; D: TRBD1; V: TRBV27
DNA: TGTGCCGGTTCCCCGCAGGCTAATCAGCCCCAGCATTTT; CDR3: CAGSPQANQPQHF; size: once; J: TRBJ1-5; D: .; V: TRBV6-5
DNA: TGTGCCAGCAGCCAAATCTTCACGAGTAGACAGCAAATATACAATGAGCAGTTCTTC; CDR3: CASSQIFTSRQQIYNEQFF; size: .; J: TRBJ2-1; D: .; V: TRBV6-2/TRBV6-3
DNA: TGTGCCAGCAGCTTAGTAAGGGCTAGCGGATACTACGAGCAGTACTTC; CDR3: CASSLVRASGYYEQYF; size: few; J: TRBJ2-7; D: TRBD2; V: TRBV7-2
DNA: TGTGCCAGCAGCTTAGACGGCAGAGGTTTCTCTGGAAACACCATATATTTT; CDR3: CASSLDGRGFSGNTIYF; size: .; J: TRBJ1-3; D: .; V: TRBV7-9
DNA: TGTGCCAGTAGTAAAAAGGGACAGGGCTCCTACGAGCAGTACTTC; CDR3: CASSKKGQGSYEQYF; size: .; J: TRBJ2-7; D: TRBD1; V: TRBV19
DNA: TGTGCCAGTAGGATAGGCGCCCGTCGGGATACCGGGGAGCTGTTTTTT; CDR3: CASRIGARRDTGELFF; size: .; J: TRBJ2-2; D: .; V: TRBV19
DNA: TGTGCCAGCAGCCAAAGCGACTACTTTCTGCAGCAGTACTTC; CDR3: CASSQSDYFLQQYF; size: .; J: TRBJ2-7; D: .; V: TRBV3-1/TRBV3-2
DNA: TGTGCCAGCAATACAGGGACTAGCGGAGCCCACGAGCAGTACTTC; CDR3: CASNTGTSGAHEQYF; size: once; J: TRBJ2-7; D: TRBD2; V: TRBV2
DNA: TGCGCCAGCAGCTTGGACAGGGGTGCCTACGAGCAGTACTTC; CDR3: CASSLDRGAYEQYF; size: .; J: TRBJ2-7; D: TRBD1; V: TRBV5-1